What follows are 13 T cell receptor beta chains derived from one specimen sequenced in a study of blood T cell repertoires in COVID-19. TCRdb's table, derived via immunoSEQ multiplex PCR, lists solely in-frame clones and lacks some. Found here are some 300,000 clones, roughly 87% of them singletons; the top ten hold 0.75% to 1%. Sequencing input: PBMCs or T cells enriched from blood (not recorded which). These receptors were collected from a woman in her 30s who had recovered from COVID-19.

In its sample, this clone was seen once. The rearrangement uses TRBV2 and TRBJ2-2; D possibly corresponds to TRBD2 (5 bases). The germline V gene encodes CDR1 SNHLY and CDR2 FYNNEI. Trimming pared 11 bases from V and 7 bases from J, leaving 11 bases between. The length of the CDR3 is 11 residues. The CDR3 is CAGRGYGELFF. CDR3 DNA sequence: TGTGCCGGAAGAGGGTACGGGGAGCTGTTTTTT.

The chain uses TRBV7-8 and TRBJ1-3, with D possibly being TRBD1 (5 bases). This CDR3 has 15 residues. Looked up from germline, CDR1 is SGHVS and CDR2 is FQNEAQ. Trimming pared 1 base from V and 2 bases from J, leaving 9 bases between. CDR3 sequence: CASSLEGVAGNTIYF. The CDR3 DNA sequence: TGTGCCAGCAGCTTAGAAGGGGTGGCTGGAAACACCATATATTTT.

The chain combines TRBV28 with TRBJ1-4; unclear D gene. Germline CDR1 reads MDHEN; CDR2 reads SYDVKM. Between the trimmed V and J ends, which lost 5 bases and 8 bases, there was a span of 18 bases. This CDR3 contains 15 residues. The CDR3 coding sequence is TGTGCCAGCAGTCCGAACCGACCGCCGGGGGAAAAACTGTTTTTT. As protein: CASSPNRPPGEKLFF.

This chain's CDR3 is CASSSQSGTGGLGYGYTF. CDR3 coding DNA: TGTGCCAGCTCATCACAATCCGGGACAGGGGGCCTCGGCTATGGCTACACCTTC. This chain links TRBV18 with TRBJ1-2, with TRBD1 matching 12 bases. V lost 5 bases and J lost 4; bases outside the gene matches: 14. The CDR3 has 18 residues. Per the germline V gene, CDR1 is KGHSH and CDR2 is LQKENI.

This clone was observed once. As DNA, the CDR3 is TGTGCCAGCAGTGAAGCCACATACGTTTATCAGCCCCAGCATTTT. Translating gives CASSEATYVYQPQHF. The chain combines TRBV6-1 with TRBJ1-5; D unresolved. V gave up 0 bases and J gave up 5 bases, with 11 bases separating them. This CDR3 contains 15 residues. Germline V lookup: CDR1 MNHNS, CDR2 SASEGT.

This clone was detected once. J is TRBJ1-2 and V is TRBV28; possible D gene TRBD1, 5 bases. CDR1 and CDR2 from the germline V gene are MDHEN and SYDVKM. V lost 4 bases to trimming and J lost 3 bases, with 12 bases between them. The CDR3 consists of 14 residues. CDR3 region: CASSWGGADYGYTF. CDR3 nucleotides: TGTGCCAGCAGTTGGGGTGGGGCCGACTATGGCTACACCTTC.

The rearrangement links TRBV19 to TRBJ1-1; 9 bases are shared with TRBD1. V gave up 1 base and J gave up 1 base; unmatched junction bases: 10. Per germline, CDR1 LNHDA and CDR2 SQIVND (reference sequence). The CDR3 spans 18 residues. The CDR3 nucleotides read TGTGCCAGTAGTATAGTAGGACAGGGGCCCTTTAGGAACACTGAAGCTTTCTTT. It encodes CASSIVGQGPFRNTEAFF.

The CDR3 reads CVRSCDAAGVGTGELFF. For the CDR3, the DNA is TGTGTCAGAAGCTGCGATGCAGCGGGAGTGGGAACCGGGGAGCTGTTTTTT. The chain has TRBV7-5 and TRBJ2-2; the D call in the table, TRBD2, was not verified against the DNA. TRBV7-5 is reported as a pseudogene. This CDR3 spans 17 amino acids.

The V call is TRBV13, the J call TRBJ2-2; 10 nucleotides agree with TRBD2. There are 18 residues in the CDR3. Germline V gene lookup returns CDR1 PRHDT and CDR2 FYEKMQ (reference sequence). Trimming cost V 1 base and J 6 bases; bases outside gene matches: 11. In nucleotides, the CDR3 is TGTGCCAGCAGCTTAGCCGCTAGCGGGAGAGAGGGCCCCGGGGAGCTGTTTTTT. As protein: CASSLAASGREGPGELFF.

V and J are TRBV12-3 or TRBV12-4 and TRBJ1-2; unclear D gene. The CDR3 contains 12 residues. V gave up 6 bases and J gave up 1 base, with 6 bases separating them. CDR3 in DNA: TGTGCCAGCAGCTTCCTTAACTATGGCTACACCTTC. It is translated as CASSFLNYGYTF.

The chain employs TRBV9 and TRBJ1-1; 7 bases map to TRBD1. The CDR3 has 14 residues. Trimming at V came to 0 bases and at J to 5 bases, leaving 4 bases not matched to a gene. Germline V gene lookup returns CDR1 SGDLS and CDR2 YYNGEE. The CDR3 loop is CASSVEGGRTEAFF. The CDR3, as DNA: TGTGCCAGCAGCGTAGAAGGGGGCCGGACTGAAGCTTTCTTT.

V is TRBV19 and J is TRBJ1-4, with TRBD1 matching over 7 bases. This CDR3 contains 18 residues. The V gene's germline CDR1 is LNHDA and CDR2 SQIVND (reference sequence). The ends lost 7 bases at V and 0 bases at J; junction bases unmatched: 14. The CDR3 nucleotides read TGTGCCAGTAAGAGGGACAGATCAACACCGGCAACTAATGAAAAACTGTTTTTT. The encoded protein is CASKRDRSTPATNEKLFF.

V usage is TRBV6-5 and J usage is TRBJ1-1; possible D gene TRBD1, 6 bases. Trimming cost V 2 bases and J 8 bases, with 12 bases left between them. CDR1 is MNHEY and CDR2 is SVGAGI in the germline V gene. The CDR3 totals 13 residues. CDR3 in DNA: TGTGCCAGCAGTTACACAGAGGGGGTGGAAGCTTTCTTT. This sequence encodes CASSYTEGVEAFF.